Listed here are 3 T cell receptor beta chains from one sample, sequenced in a study of shared clonotypes between healthy human individuals. Sequencing was performed with immunoSEQ multiplex PCR; in TCRdb, only in-frame clones are kept and a portion is missing. The sample gives some 500,000 clones, 90% to 96% of which show up once; about 0.064% is in the top ten. Sequenced: naive CD4+ T cells sorted from blood. Subset denoted: CD45RA+ positively selected. All receptors derive from a woman in her 30s in good health.

The chain uses TRBV5-1 and TRBJ2-7; D might be TRBD1 (6 bases). Trimming shortened V by 2 bases and J by 4 bases, and 22 bases separated the two germline ends. The CDR3 covers 17 residues. In germline, CDR1 is SGHRS, CDR2 YFSETQ. The CDR3 reads CASSFRTAREPGYEQYF. The CDR3, as DNA: TGCGCCAGCAGCTTTCGGACAGCGAGGGAGCCTGGATACGAGCAGTACTTC.

The V and J genes are TRBV7-9 and TRBJ2-1, with TRBD1 matching 7 bases. J gave up 4 bases and V 4 bases, and 4 bases lay outside the gene matches. CDR1 is SEHNR and CDR2 is FQNEAQ in the germline V gene (reference sequence). The CDR3 spans 14 residues. The DNA for the CDR3 is TGTGCCAGCAGCTCAGACAGGGTTTACAATGAGCAGTTCTTC. It yields the protein CASSSDRVYNEQFF.

On this clone itself: Other DNA sequences from this sample encode an identical CDR3 as well. This chain uses TRBV28 with TRBJ1-2; D is perhaps TRBD1 (5 bases). There are 14 residues in the CDR3. CDR1 is MDHEN and CDR2 is SYDVKM in the germline V gene. With 2 bases removed from V and 4 bases from J, the gap between germline ends came to 11 bases. The CDR3 DNA follows: TGTGCCAGCAGTTTAGGGCAGGGTGTCTATGGCTACACCTTC. Protein sequence: CASSLGQGVYGYTF.